These 14 T cell receptor beta chains were all obtained from the same sample, sequenced in a study of blood T cell repertoires in COVID-19. Clones were sequenced by immunoSEQ multiplex PCR, and TCRdb holds only the in-frame ones, with some missing. Among over 250,000 clones, around 87% were seen once, and the ten largest hold 2.3%. What was sequenced was peripheral blood. These receptors came from a woman in her forties or fifties with acute or convalescent COVID-19.

The chain is built from TRBV5-1 and TRBJ2-3, with 11 bases matching TRBD1. The CDR3 totals 16 residues. CDR1 is SGHRS and CDR2 is YFSETQ in the germline V gene. V trimming: 1 base; J trimming: 5 bases; junction bases outside the gene matches: 6. CDR3 sequence reads: CASSLSGQGGGDTQYF. In nucleotides, the CDR3 is TGCGCCAGCAGCTTGTCGGGACAGGGGGGTGGAGATACGCAGTATTTT.

The chain recombines TRBV5-4 with TRBJ2-7; D perhaps matches TRBD1 (5 bases). V lost 0 bases and J lost 2, with 6 bases in between. Germline V gene data show CDR1 as SGHNT and CDR2 as YYREEE (reference sequence). The CDR3 spans 13 residues. CDR3 region: CASSLDRTYEQYF. Here the CDR3 DNA reads TGTGCCAGCAGCTTGGACAGGACCTACGAGCAGTACTTC.

This chain connects TRBV7-9 to TRBJ1-1; D is possibly TRBD1 (6 bases). There are 14 residues in the CDR3. Trimming removed 5 bases from V and 10 bases from J, with 20 bases in between. CDR1 is SEHNR and CDR2 is FQNEAQ in the germline V gene (reference sequence). The CDR3 here is CASSPTGSKGGAFF. In nucleotides, the CDR3 is TGTGCCAGCAGCCCCACAGGGAGTAAAGGTGGAGCTTTCTTT.

The rearrangement joins TRBV18 to TRBJ1-5; 9 nucleotides match TRBD1. The CDR3 spans 15 residues. Germline CDR1 is KGHSH and CDR2 is LQKENI. The trim removed 6 bases at V and 5 bases at J, leaving 8 bases unmatched. The CDR3 sequence: CASSSQGAWHQPQHF. In DNA, the CDR3 is TGTGCCAGCTCGTCACAGGGGGCTTGGCATCAGCCCCAGCATTTT.

The chain is built from TRBV6-5 and TRBJ2-7; TRBD2 aligns across 9 bases. Trimming cost V 2 bases and J 5 bases; bases outside gene matches: 10. The germline CDR1 and CDR2 sequences are MNHEY and SVGAGI. CDR3 size: 16 residues. The CDR3 DNA reads TGTGCCAGCAGTTACGTGGCGGGAGGGCCTATCCACGAGCAGTACTTC. Translating gives CASSYVAGGPIHEQYF.

This chain links TRBV10-3 with TRBJ2-7, with 8 bases fitting TRBD1. V shed 10 bases, J shed 4 bases, and the junction held 6 bases outside the gene matches. This CDR3 has 12 amino acids. Germline CDR1 reads ENHRY; CDR2 reads SYGVKD. In nucleotides, the CDR3 is TGTGCCACGCGGGACAGGAATTACGAGCAGTACTTC. Translated: CATRDRNYEQYF.

V and J are TRBV18 and TRBJ2-5; 8 bases fit TRBD1. V lost 1 base, J lost 5 bases, and 3 bases stayed unmatched. Germline V gene sequence: CDR1 KGHSH, CDR2 LQKENI. The CDR3 totals 14 residues. For the CDR3, the DNA is TGTGCCAGCTCACCACAGGACAGGGTGGAGACCCAGTACTTC. The encoded protein is CASSPQDRVETQYF.

This clone came up once. V gene TRBV6-5 combines with J gene TRBJ1-1; possible D gene TRBD1, 5 bases. This CDR3 is built from 14 residues. Trimming removed 0 bases at V and 8 bases at J, with 13 bases between. Germline V CDR1 and CDR2: MNHEY, SVGAGI. The CDR3 loop is CASSYSIFRVEAFF. The CDR3 bases are TGTGCCAGCAGTTACTCGATTTTCAGGGTAGAAGCTTTCTTT.

The rearrangement joins TRBV3-1 (or the pseudogene TRBV3-2) to TRBJ1-5; tentative D call: TRBD1 (5 bases). The germline gives CDR1 LGHDT, CDR2 YNNKEL (reference sequence). The ends were cut back, 1 base at V and 4 bases at J, with 11 bases in the middle. This CDR3 has 15 residues. CDR3 amino acids: CASSQGDGGNQPQHF. The CDR3 DNA reads as TGTGCCAGCAGCCAAGGGGACGGAGGGAATCAGCCCCAGCATTTT.

The sample holds a few counts of this clone. This chain connects TRBV24-1 to TRBJ1-4; perhaps TRBD1 as D (5 bases). Deletions cut 3 bases from V and 6 bases from J, with 16 bases between. Germline V gives CDR1 KGHDR, CDR2 SFDVKD. CDR3 size: 16 residues. The CDR3 nucleotides are TGTGCCACCAGTGATGGGGACTCCGGGAATTATGAAAAACTGTTTTTT. Translated, it gives CATSDGDSGNYEKLFF.

This clone was seen a handful of times. The chain employs TRBV5-6 and TRBJ2-3; possibly TRBD1 for D (5 bases). The CDR3 runs 15 residues. Trimming pared 1 base from V and 0 bases from J, leaving 9 bases between. The germline CDR1 and CDR2 sequences are SGHDT and YYEEEE. Here the CDR3 DNA reads TGTGCCAGCAGCTTGAGGGCAGGGAGCACAGATACGCAGTATTTT. It translates to CASSLRAGSTDTQYF. The variable domain in full, completed from reference TRBV5-6 and TRBJ2-3, reads DAGVTQSPTHLIKTRGQQVTLRCSPKSGHDTVSWYQQALGQGPQFIFQYYEEEERQRGNFPDRFSGHQFPNYSSELNVNALLLGDSALYLCASSLRAGSTDTQYFGPGTRLTVL.

CDR3 protein: CASSLPDRGAGELFF. The CDR3 region has the DNA TGTGCCAGCTCCCTCCCGGACAGGGGTGCCGGGGAGCTGTTTTTT. The V gene is TRBV18, the J gene TRBJ2-2; TRBD1 matches 9 bases. V lost 6 bases to trimming and J lost 6 bases; unmatched junction nucleotides: 8. The length of the CDR3 is 15 residues. CDR1 and CDR2 from the germline V gene are KGHSH and LQKENI.

This chain links TRBV24-1 with TRBJ2-5; 8 bases map to TRBD1. Germline values: CDR1 KGHDR, CDR2 SFDVKD. V shed 4 bases and J 5 bases; nucleotides not matched to a gene: 8. The CDR3 length is 15 residues. The CDR3 spells CATSEADRGSETQYF. In nucleotides, the CDR3 is TGTGCCACCAGTGAGGCTGACAGGGGAAGTGAGACCCAGTACTTC.

The V and J genes are TRBV19 and TRBJ2-7; possible D gene TRBD1, 5 bases. Germline V gene lookup returns CDR1 LNHDA and CDR2 SQIVND (reference sequence). This CDR3 is 17 amino acids long. V was cut by 5 bases and J by 5 bases, with 25 bases left in between. DNA for the CDR3: TGTGCCAGTAGTGCAGTGGGCAGGATGCAGGGCCCCCACGAGCAGTACTTC. Amino acid sequence: CASSAVGRMQGPHEQYF.